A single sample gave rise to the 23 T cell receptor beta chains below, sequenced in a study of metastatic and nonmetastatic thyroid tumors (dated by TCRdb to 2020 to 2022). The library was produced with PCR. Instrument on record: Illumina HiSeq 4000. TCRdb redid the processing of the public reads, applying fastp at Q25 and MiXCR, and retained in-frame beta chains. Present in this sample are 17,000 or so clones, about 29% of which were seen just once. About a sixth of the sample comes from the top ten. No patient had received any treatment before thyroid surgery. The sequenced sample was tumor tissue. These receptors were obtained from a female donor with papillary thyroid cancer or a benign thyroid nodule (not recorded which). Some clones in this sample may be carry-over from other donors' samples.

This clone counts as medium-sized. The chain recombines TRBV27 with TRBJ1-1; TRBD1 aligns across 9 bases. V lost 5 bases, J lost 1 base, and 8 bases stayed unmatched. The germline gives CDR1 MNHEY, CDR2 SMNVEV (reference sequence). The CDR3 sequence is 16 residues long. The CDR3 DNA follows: TGTGCCAGCAGTCCACGGACAGGGGCATGGAACACTGAAGCTTTCTTT. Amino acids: CASSPRTGAWNTEAFF.

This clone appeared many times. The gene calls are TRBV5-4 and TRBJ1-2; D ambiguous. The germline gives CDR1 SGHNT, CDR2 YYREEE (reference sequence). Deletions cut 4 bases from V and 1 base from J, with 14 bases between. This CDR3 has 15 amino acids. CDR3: CASSLQGPINYGYTF. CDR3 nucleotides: TGTGCCAGCAGCCTCCAAGGGCCCATTAACTATGGCTACACCTTC.

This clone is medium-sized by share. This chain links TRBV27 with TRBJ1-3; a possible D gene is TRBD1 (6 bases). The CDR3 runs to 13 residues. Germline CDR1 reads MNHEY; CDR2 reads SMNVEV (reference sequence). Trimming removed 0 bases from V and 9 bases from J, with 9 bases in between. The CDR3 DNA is TGTGCCAGCAGTTTATCGCAGGGGTCCACCATATATTTT. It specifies CASSLSQGSTIYF.

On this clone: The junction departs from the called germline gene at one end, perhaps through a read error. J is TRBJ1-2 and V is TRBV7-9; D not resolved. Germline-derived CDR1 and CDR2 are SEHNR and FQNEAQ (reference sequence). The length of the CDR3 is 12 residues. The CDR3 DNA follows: TGCGCCAGCAGCTTGGGTTTTTATGGCTACACCTTC. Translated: CASSLGFYGYTF.

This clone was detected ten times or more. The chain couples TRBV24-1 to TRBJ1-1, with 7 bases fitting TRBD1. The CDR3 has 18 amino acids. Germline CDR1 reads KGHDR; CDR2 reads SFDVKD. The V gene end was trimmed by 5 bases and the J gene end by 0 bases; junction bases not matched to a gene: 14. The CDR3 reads CATSAPPQGQFMNTEAFF. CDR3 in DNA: TGTGCCACCAGTGCACCACCACAGGGACAGTTCATGAACACTGAAGCTTTCTTT.

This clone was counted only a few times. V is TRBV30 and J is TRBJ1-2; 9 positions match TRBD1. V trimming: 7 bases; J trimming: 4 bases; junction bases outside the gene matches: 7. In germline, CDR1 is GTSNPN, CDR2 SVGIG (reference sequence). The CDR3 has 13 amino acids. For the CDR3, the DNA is TGTGCCTTGGGACAGGGTGGGGGCTATGGCTACACCTTC. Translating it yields CALGQGGGYGYTF. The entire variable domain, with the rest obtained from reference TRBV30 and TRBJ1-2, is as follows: SQTIHQWPATLVQPVGSPLSLECTVEGTSNPNLYWYRQAAGRGLQLLFYSVGIGQISSEVPQNLSASRPQDRQFILSSKKLLLSDSGFYLCALGQGGGYGYTFGSGTRLTVV.

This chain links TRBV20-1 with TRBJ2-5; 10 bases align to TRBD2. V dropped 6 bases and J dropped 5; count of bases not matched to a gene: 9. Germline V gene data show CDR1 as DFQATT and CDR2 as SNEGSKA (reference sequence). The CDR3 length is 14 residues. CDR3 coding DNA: TGCAGTGCCACCCTAGCGGGAGACTGGGAGACCCAGTACTTC. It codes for CSATLAGDWETQYF.

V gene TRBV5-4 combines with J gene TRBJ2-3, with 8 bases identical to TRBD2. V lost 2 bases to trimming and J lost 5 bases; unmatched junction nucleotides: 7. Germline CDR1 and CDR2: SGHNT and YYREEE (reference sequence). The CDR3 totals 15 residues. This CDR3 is CASSFSGMGGDTQYF. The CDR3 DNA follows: TGTGCCAGCAGCTTTAGCGGGATGGGTGGAGATACGCAGTATTTT.

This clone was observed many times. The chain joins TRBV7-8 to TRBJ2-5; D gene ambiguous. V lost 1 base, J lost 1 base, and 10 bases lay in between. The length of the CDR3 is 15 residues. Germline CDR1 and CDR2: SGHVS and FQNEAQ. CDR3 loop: CASSLVVGSQETQYF. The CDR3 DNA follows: TGTGCCAGCAGCTTAGTAGTAGGGTCCCAAGAGACCCAGTACTTC.

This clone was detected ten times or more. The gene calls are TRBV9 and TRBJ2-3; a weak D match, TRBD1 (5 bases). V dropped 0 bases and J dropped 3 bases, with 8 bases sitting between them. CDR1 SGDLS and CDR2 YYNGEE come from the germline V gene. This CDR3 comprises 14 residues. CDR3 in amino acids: CASSVEGITDTQYF. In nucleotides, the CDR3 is TGTGCCAGCAGCGTAGAGGGGATAACAGATACGCAGTATTTT.

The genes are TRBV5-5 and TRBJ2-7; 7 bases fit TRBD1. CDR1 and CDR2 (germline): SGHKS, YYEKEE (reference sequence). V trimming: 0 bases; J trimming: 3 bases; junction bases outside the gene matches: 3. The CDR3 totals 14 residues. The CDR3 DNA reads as TGTGCCAGCAGCTTGGCGGACAGGTTCTACGAGCAGTACTTC. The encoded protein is CASSLADRFYEQYF.

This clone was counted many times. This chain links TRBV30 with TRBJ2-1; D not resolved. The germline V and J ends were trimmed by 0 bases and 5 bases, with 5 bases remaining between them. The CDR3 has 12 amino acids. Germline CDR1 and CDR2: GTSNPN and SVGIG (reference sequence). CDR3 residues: CAWSVANNEQFF. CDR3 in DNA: TGTGCCTGGAGTGTGGCTAACAATGAGCAGTTCTTC. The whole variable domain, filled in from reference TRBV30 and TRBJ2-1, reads SQTIHQWPATLVQPVGSPLSLECTVEGTSNPNLYWYRQAAGRGLQLLFYSVGIGQISSEVPQNLSASRPQDRQFILSSKKLLLSDSGFYLCAWSVANNEQFFGPGTRLTVL.

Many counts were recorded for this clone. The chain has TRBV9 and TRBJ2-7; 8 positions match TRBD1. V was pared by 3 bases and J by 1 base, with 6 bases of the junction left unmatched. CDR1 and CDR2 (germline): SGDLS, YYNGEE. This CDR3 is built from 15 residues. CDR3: CASSGNRQGSYEQYF. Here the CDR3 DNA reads TGTGCCAGCAGCGGTAACCGACAGGGGTCCTACGAGCAGTACTTC.

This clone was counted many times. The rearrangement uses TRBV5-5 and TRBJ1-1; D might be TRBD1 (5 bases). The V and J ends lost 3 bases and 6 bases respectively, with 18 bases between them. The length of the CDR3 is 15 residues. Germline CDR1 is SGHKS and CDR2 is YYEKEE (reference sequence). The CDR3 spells CASSSYDEGSPEAFF. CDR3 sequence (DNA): TGTGCCAGCAGCTCATACGACGAGGGGAGTCCTGAAGCTTTCTTT. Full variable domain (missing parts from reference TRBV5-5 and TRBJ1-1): DAGVTQSPTHLIKTRGQQVTLRCSPISGHKSVSWYQQVLGQGPQFIFQYYEKEERGRGNFPDRFSARQFPNYSSELNVNALLLGDSALYLCASSSYDEGSPEAFFGQGTRLTVV.

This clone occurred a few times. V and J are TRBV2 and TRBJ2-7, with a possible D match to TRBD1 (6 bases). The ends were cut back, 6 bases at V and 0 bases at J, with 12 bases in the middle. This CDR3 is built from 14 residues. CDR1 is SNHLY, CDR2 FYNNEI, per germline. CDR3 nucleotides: TGTGCCAGCAGAGAGGACAGAAACTCCTACGAGCAGTACTTC. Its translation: CASREDRNSYEQYF. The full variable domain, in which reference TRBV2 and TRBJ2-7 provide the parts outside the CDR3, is EPEVTQTPSHQVTQMGQEVILRCVPISNHLYFYWYRQILGQKVEFLVSFYNNEISEKSEIFDDQFSVERPDGSNFTLKIRSTKLEDSAMYFCASREDRNSYEQYFGPGTRLTVT.

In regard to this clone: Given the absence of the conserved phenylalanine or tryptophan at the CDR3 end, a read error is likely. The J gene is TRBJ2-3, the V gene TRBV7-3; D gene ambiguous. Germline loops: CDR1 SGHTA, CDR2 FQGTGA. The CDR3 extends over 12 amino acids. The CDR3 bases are TGTGCCAGCAACTTAGATCAAGATACGCAGTATTCT. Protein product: CASNLDQDTQYS.

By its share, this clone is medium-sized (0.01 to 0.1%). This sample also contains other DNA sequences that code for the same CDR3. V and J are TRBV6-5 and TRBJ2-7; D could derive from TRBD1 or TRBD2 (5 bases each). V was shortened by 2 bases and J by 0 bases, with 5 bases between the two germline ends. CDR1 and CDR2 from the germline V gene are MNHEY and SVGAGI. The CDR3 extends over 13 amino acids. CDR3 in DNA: TGTGCCAGCAGTTACGGGGGCTCCTACGAGCAGTACTTC. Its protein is CASSYGGSYEQYF.

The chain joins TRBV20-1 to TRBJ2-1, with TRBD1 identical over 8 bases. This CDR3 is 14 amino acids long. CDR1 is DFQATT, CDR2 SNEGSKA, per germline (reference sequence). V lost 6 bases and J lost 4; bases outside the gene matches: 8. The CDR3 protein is CSAWGQAGYNEQFF. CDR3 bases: TGCAGTGCATGGGGACAGGCTGGGTACAATGAGCAGTTCTTC.

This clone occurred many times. The CDR3 DNA is TGTGCCAGCAAGTCCGGGACAGGGGGAAGTGAGCAGTTCTTC. Its translation is CASKSGTGGSEQFF. The rearrangement links TRBV7-2 to TRBJ2-1; TRBD1 aligns across 11 bases. Trimming at V came to 7 bases and at J to 9 bases, leaving 8 bases not matched to a gene. Germline V lookup: CDR1 SGHTA, CDR2 FQGNSA. The CDR3 sequence is 14 residues long.

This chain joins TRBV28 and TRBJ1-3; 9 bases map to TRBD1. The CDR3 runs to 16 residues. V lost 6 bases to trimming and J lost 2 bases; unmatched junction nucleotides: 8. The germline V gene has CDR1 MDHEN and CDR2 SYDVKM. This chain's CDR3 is CASRGTGLGPGNTIYF. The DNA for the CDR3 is TGTGCCAGCAGGGGGACAGGGCTAGGGCCTGGAAACACCATATATTTT.

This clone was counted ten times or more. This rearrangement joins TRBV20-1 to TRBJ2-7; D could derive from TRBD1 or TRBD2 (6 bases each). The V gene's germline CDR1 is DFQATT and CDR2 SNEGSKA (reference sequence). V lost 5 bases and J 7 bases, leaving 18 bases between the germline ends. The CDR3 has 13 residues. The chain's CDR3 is CSAPGSGALEQYF. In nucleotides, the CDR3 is TGCAGTGCTCCCGGATCGGGGGCATTGGAGCAGTACTTC.

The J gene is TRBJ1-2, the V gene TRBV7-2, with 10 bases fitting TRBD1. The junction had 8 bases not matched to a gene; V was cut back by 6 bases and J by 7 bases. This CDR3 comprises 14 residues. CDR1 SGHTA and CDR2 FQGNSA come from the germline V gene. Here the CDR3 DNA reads TGTGCCAGCAGTCCCGGGACAGGGGAGGCTGGCTACACCTTC. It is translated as CASSPGTGEAGYTF.

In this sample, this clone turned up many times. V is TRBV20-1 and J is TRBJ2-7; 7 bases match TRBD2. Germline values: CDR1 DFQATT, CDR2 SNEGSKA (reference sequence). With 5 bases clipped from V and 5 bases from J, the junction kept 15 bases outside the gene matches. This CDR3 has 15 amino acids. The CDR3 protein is CSAHPTGGLTDEQYF. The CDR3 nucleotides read TGCAGTGCTCATCCGACGGGGGGACTTACGGACGAGCAGTACTTC.